Sequencing of this T cell receptor (beta chain) was carried out in a study of T-cell memory formation after mild COVID-19 (dated by TCRdb to about 2021). Concerning the study at large: Most TCR sequence clusters were specific to one of the two donors. In a couple of donors, T-cell clones that expanded and contracted after mild COVID-19 were tracked by sequencing TCRalpha and TCRbeta repertoires over time. The cohort was made up of two young adult volunteers, one female and one male, who were previously healthy. Broader findings and caveats from the paper: Some responding clones were detected in pre-infection memory, suggesting pre-existing cross-reactive memory T cells joined the SARS-CoV-2 response. Clones that contracted from day 15 to 85 showed balanced CD4/CD8 phenotypes, whereas a second wave of clones that expanded from day 15 to 37 leaned towards CD4+. Only a couple of mild cases were covered by the study, and larger cohorts that include severe cases with pre-infection samples were considered necessary. Contracting CD4+ clones appeared mostly in the CM and EM memory subsets, whereas CD8+ clones were enriched in EMRA. Whether the second-wave clones peaking on day 37 were SARS-CoV-2 specific was not confirmed.

PBMCs were isolated by Ficoll-Paque density gradient centrifugation. In this sample, this clonotype turned up a few times. This clone's antigen is unknown. No base quality values were provided; no much bigger clone lies one nucleotide off. TCRdb lists the instrument as Illumina NovaSeq 6000. TCRalpha and TCRbeta cDNA libraries were built by 5'RACE with constant-segment primers, adding sample barcodes and unique molecular identifiers. Trizol reagent was used to extract RNA from every sample. Amplification of the libraries took two PCR steps, and the second step added a second sample barcode plus Illumina TruSeq adapters. Libraries were sequenced on an Illumina NovaSeq with 2 x 150 bp paired-end reads. As for the original processing: Demultiplexing of reads and collapsing into UMI-guided consensus sequences were performed with migec v1.2.7. Using mixcr v2.1.11, UMI consensuses were aligned to TRA and TRB V and J templates and then assembled into clonotypes. A clonotype was counted as expanded or contracted only if both edgeR and NoisET called the change significant, with noise models trained on biological replicates. edgeR calls used a false discovery rate-adjusted p below 0.01 and a log2 fold-change threshold of 1. As an exploratory analysis of dynamics, max-normalized trajectories of the 1000 most abundant clonotypes were examined by PCA with hierarchical clustering. Separately sequenced CD4+ and CD8+ repertoires were used to assign the CD4 or CD8 phenotype of responding clones. The public reads were quality trimmed at Q25 with fastp and then assembled into clones with MiXCR by TCRdb, keeping productive beta chains. Each CDR3 protein gets just one entry, which takes the most common genes and DNA from the rows behind it. The authors' filters were not applied to this entry. Across this sample there are over 150,000 distinct CDR3 sequences, with roughly 23% seen only once. The ten largest clonotypes hold under 25% of the sample.

The germline V gene supplies CDR1 MNHEY and CDR2 SVGAGI. From its cysteine to its phenylalanine, the CDR3 spans 15 amino acids. Solely the CDR3 DNA is kept, with 45 bases framed from the first base. V is pared back by 7 bases and J by 0 bases, with 12 bases lying between the germline termini. The sequence joins TRBV6-5 to TRBJ2-2, with the D segment possibly TRBD1 or TRBD2, each aligning over 5 bases. The sequencing input was PBMCs or a T cell subset sorted from them (not recorded which). The TCR sequence derives from an adult woman who had mild COVID-19 (a few samples of this study predate the infection). The sample titles of this study are shuffled in the database, so cell type and time point are left out; the donor was told from shared clones. The CDR3 region has the sequence CASKVLGANTGELFF. The DNA is TGTGCCAGCAAAGTTTTGGGGGCGAACACCGGGGAGCTGTTTTTT.